The entry that follows covers one T cell receptor beta chain sequence. This entry comes from a study of shared clonotypes between healthy human individuals. Across the study: A donor's plate count was three for CD4 naive and three for CD4 memory; CD8 naive had two and CD8 memory one.

With 0 bases removed from V and 4 bases from J, the gap between germline ends came to 8 bases. The length of the CDR3 is 13 residues. Germline V lookup: CDR1 SGDLS, CDR2 YYNGEE. Method: immunoSEQ multiplex PCR; TCRdb's copy keeps in-frame clones and lacks some. Seen here are 2 million to 2.5 million clones, 90% to 95% observed once, and the top ten hold 0.35% to 0.45%. What was sequenced was naive CD4+ T cells from PBMCs. Indicated subset: CD45RA+ positively selected. This chain joins TRBV9 and TRBJ2-7; D possibly corresponds to TRBD2 (6 bases). The origin of this receptor is a man younger than 30 in good health. Some clones in this sample may be carry-over from other donors' samples. CDR3 in DNA: TGTGCCAGCAGCGTAGGGGGGGAGTACGAGCAGTACTTC. Translating gives CASSVGGEYEQYF.